A single sample gave rise to the 27 T cell receptor beta chains below, sequenced in a study of spatial heterogeneity in lung cancer. Time point described: sample taken at primary tumor resection. TCRdb re-called the 5' RACE reads through MiXCR, storing one row per CDR3 protein. The data show around 6,000 distinct CDR3 sequences, around 13% seen once. The input for sequencing was lung tissue, taken at surgery. All receptors derive from a human donor with early-stage non-small cell lung cancer.

Sample share makes this clonotype medium-sized. This beta chain lies outside the target of a library built for alpha chains; its clone size means little. The rearrangement links TRBV27 to TRBJ2-1; 8 nucleotides match TRBD2. The V gene end was trimmed by 10 bases and the J gene end by 8 bases; junction bases not matched to a gene: 13. This CDR3 is 14 amino acids long. From germline, CDR1 is MNHEY and CDR2 SMNVEV (reference sequence). CDR3 region: CATKTSEAGYEQFF. Here the CDR3 DNA reads TGTGCCACCAAGACTAGCGAGGCGGGGTATGAGCAGTTCTTC.

This clonotype is medium-sized by share. For a library built for alpha chains, this beta chain is a stray read; little rests on its size. The chain has TRBV10-1 and TRBJ2-3; D tentatively reads TRBD1 or TRBD2 (5 bases each). Germline assignment: CDR1 WNHNN and CDR2 SYGVQD (reference sequence). This CDR3 is 16 amino acids long. The V and J ends lost 3 bases and 3 bases respectively, with 16 bases between them. CDR3 loop: CASSDQPQGATDTQYF. As DNA, the CDR3 is TGCGCCAGCAGTGATCAGCCCCAGGGAGCGACAGATACGCAGTATTTT.

By share, this clonotype counts as medium-sized. Within a library made for alpha chains, this beta chain is off target, and its count is uninformative. The chain has TRBV12-3 or TRBV12-4 and TRBJ1-2; D unresolved. V lost 5 bases and J 4 bases, leaving 5 bases between the germline ends. The CDR3 covers 11 residues. The CDR3 loop is CASSGSYGYTF. The CDR3 DNA is TGTGCCAGCAGTGGGTCCTATGGCTACACCTTC.

At least ten counts were recorded for this clonotype. This beta chain slipped into a library made for alpha chains as a stray read, so its size is not meaningful. The V and J genes are TRBV7-2 and TRBJ2-3; D may match TRBD1 or TRBD2 (5 bases each). Germline V gives CDR1 SGHTA, CDR2 FQGNSA. The CDR3 consists of 13 residues. V was cut by 5 bases and J by 6 bases, with 12 bases left in between. Here the CDR3 reads CASSRDHGDTQYF. DNA of the CDR3: TGTGCCAGCAGCCGGGACCACGGGGATACGCAGTATTTT.

This clonotype was seen only a few times. As an off-target read in a library built for alpha chains, this beta chain has a frequency of little significance. V gene TRBV7-9 combines with J gene TRBJ1-2; possibly TRBD1 for D (5 bases). CDR3 length: 14 amino acids. Germline CDR1 reads SEHNR; CDR2 reads FQNEAQ (reference sequence). The V end was cut by 4 bases, the J end by 2 bases, with 11 bases between. The DNA for the CDR3 is TGTGCCAGCAGCTCTATGGGGCCGAACTATGGCTACACCTTC. The encoded protein is CASSSMGPNYGYTF. Full variable domain (rest looked up from reference TRBV7-9 and TRBJ1-2): DTGVSQNPRHKITKRGQNVTFRCDPISEHNRLYWYRQTLGQGPEFLTYFQNEAQLEKSRLLSDRFSAERPKGSFSTLEIQRTEQGDSAMYLCASSSMGPNYGYTFGSGTRLTVV.

This clonotype was observed many times. Within a library made for alpha chains, this beta chain is off target, and its count is uninformative. The chain's CDR3 is CATSRDLGAFVGNTIYF. The CDR3 coding sequence is TGTGCCACCAGCAGAGATCTGGGGGCTTTCGTGGGAAACACCATATATTTT. The chain recombines TRBV15 with TRBJ1-3; tentative D call: TRBD1 (6 bases). The CDR3 consists of 17 residues. Per the germline V gene, CDR1 is LNHNV and CDR2 is YYDKDF (reference sequence). Between the trimmed V and J ends, which lost 0 bases and 4 bases, there was a span of 16 bases.

To note about this clonotype: This beta chain lies outside the target of a library built for alpha chains; its clone size means little. The chain employs TRBV9 and TRBJ2-3, with D perhaps matching TRBD1 or TRBD2 (5 bases each). V lost 3 bases and J lost 2, with 25 bases in between. The germline V gene has CDR1 SGDLS and CDR2 YYNGEE. This CDR3 has 19 residues. This CDR3 is CASSEPLEGNQGDTDTQYF. The DNA of the CDR3 is TGTGCCAGCAGCGAGCCACTAGAAGGAAATCAGGGAGACACAGATACGCAGTATTTT. Drawing the rest from reference TRBV9 and TRBJ2-3, the complete variable domain is DSGVTQTPKHLITATGQRVTLRCSPRSGDLSVYWYQQSLDQGLQFLIQYYNGEERAKGNILERFSAQQFPDLHSELNLSSLELGDSALYFCASSEPLEGNQGDTDTQYFGPGTRLTVL.

This clonotype was recorded at least ten times. This beta chain represents an off-target read in a library built for alpha chains; its size is of limited meaning. J is TRBJ1-6 and V is TRBV27; perhaps TRBD1 as D (5 bases). V was trimmed by 7 bases and J by 9 bases, leaving 16 bases between them. In germline, CDR1 is MNHEY, CDR2 SMNVEV (reference sequence). The CDR3 extends over 14 amino acids. DNA of the CDR3: TGTGCCAGCATCGGGAGGGCAGGGAGTTCACCCCTCCACTTT. It codes for CASIGRAGSSPLHF.

This clonotype appeared many times. This beta chain is off target for a library built for alpha chains, so its abundance means little. V usage is TRBV20-1 and J usage is TRBJ2-3; D is unresolved. The germline V gene encodes CDR1 DFQATT and CDR2 SNEGSKA (reference sequence). V was pared by 1 base and J by 1 base, with 9 bases between. This CDR3 comprises 14 residues. CDR3 coding DNA: TGCAGTGCTAGAGCTGGGGTAGGCACAGATACGCAGTATTTT. It yields the protein CSARAGVGTDTQYF.

This clonotype was detected many times. Being off target in a library aimed at alpha chains, this beta chain has a size of little meaning. This rearrangement joins TRBV7-9 to TRBJ2-2; D remains unclear. CDR3 length: 13 residues. CDR1 and CDR2 (germline): SEHNR, FQNEAQ (reference sequence). V was pared by 1 base and J by 1 base, with 1 base between. The CDR3 nucleotides read TGTGCCAGCAGCTTAGGGAACACCGGGGAGCTGTTTTTT. Protein sequence: CASSLGNTGELFF.

Concerning this clonotype itself: Because this beta chain is a stray read in a library intended to capture alpha chains, its abundance should not be given much weight. The chain joins TRBV10-3 to TRBJ2-1; no definite D call. The germline gives CDR1 ENHRY, CDR2 SYGVKD. This CDR3 is built from 12 residues. V lost 0 bases to trimming and J lost 9 bases, with 6 bases between them. The CDR3: CAISESPLEQFF. The DNA for the CDR3 is TGTGCCATCAGTGAGTCGCCCCTTGAGCAGTTCTTC.

This clonotype was counted a few times. This beta chain lies outside the target of a library built for alpha chains; its clone size means little. The V call is TRBV7-2, the J call TRBJ2-5; the match to TRBD2 covers 8 bases. Per the germline V gene, CDR1 is SGHTA and CDR2 is FQGNSA. The J segment lost 5 bases and the V segment lost 4 bases, leaving 15 bases of the junction unmatched. The CDR3 loop spans 17 amino acids. CDR3: CASSYTWRAGVRETQYF. CDR3 in DNA: TGTGCCAGCAGCTACACCTGGAGAGCGGGGGTTCGTGAGACCCAGTACTTC.

With regard to this clonotype: This beta chain is a stray read from a library made for alpha chains; its abundance is not meaningful. The V and J genes are TRBV6-5 and TRBJ1-1; 7 positions match TRBD1. V shed 4 bases and J 1 base; nucleotides not matched to a gene: 9. CDR1 is MNHEY and CDR2 is SVGAGI in the germline V gene. The CDR3 loop spans 16 amino acids. CDR3 sequence (DNA): TGTGCCAGCAGTTTCCAATGGACAGGCGCGAACACTGAAGCTTTCTTT. It specifies CASSFQWTGANTEAFF.

This clonotype was seen ten or more times. A library prepared for alpha chains yielded this beta chain as an off-target read; its size is of little meaning. The gene calls are TRBV6-4 and TRBJ1-2; 9 nucleotides match TRBD1. Germline lookup yields CDR1 MRHNA and CDR2 SNTAGT. The V and J ends lost 3 bases and 4 bases, in that order; junction bases with no gene match: 6. CDR3 length equals 15 residues. CDR3 sequence reads: CASSERQGGTYGYTF. CDR3 sequence (DNA): TGTGCCAGCAGTGAAAGACAGGGGGGGACCTATGGCTACACCTTC.

This clonotype is categorized as medium-sized. This beta chain came through as a stray read in a library set up for alpha chains, and its size says little. The chain combines TRBV11-2 with TRBJ2-7; 14 bases are a match to TRBD2. The ends lost 5 bases at V and 4 bases at J; junction bases unmatched: 1. CDR1 is SGHAT, CDR2 FQNNGV, per germline. There are 14 residues in the CDR3. The CDR3 reads CASSRTSGRYEQYF. DNA for the CDR3: TGTGCCAGCAGCCGGACTAGCGGGAGGTACGAGCAGTACTTC.

In its sample, this clonotype ranks as medium-sized. The library was built for alpha chains, so this beta chain is an off-target read and its size means little. The chain recombines TRBV6-6 with TRBJ2-5, with D unclear. Germline CDR1 and CDR2: MNHNY and SVGAGI (reference sequence). The CDR3 runs to 11 residues. The V end was cut by 6 bases, the J end by 4 bases, with 6 bases between. In nucleotides, the CDR3 is TGTGCCAGCAGGGAAACAGAGACCCAGTACTTC. Its translation: CASRETETQYF.

In its sample, this clonotype is medium-sized (0.01 to 0.1%). A library prepared for alpha chains yielded this beta chain as an off-target read; its size is of little meaning. This chain connects TRBV12-3 or TRBV12-4 to TRBJ1-2; tentatively, D is TRBD1 (6 bases). The CDR3 covers 14 residues. The V end lost 6 bases, the J end lost 4 bases, and 15 bases lay between the germline ends. Here the CDR3 DNA reads TGTGCCAGCAGATTATCAGGGGATTCCTATGGCTACACCTTC. Translation: CASRLSGDSYGYTF.

Regarding this clonotype: This beta chain represents an off-target read in a library built for alpha chains; its size is of limited meaning. This chain connects TRBV12-3 or TRBV12-4 to TRBJ2-5, with 7 bases that match TRBD2. The CDR3 has 14 amino acids. The J segment lost 3 bases and the V segment lost 6 bases, leaving 7 bases of the junction unmatched. The CDR3 loop reads CASSRLAGKETQYF. CDR3 coding DNA: TGTGCCAGCAGCCGTTTAGCGGGCAAAGAGACCCAGTACTTC.

This clonotype is categorized as medium-sized. The size of this beta chain means little, since it is a stray read in a library made for alpha chains. The rearrangement links TRBV5-1 to TRBJ1-4; TRBD1 is a possible D gene (5 bases). CDR1 and CDR2 from the germline V gene are SGHRS and YFSETQ. The germline V and J ends were trimmed by 2 bases and 3 bases, with 8 bases remaining between them. The CDR3 totals 14 residues. CDR3 nucleotides: TGCGCCAGCAGCTTTGGAGGGGCTAATGAAAAACTGTTTTTT. This gives the protein CASSFGGANEKLFF.

Sample share makes this clonotype medium-sized. Because the library targeted alpha chains, this beta chain is an off-target read whose size means little. V usage is TRBV29-1 and J usage is TRBJ1-5; D not certain. Germline V gene sequence: CDR1 SQVTM, CDR2 ANQGSEA. Trimming cost V 4 bases and J 4 bases, with 8 bases left between them. This CDR3 has 12 residues. The CDR3 sequence: CSVGGWNQPQHF. CDR3 nucleotide sequence: TGCAGCGTTGGCGGATGGAATCAGCCCCAGCATTTT.

This clonotype was detected ten times or more. Because this beta chain is a stray read in a library intended to capture alpha chains, its abundance should not be given much weight. This sequence joins TRBV5-1 and TRBJ2-1; 8 nucleotides match TRBD2. This CDR3 is built from 17 residues. Germline CDR1 reads SGHRS; CDR2 reads YFSETQ. With V trimmed by 4 bases and J by 6 bases, 15 bases remained unmatched. The CDR3 sequence is CASSQGSSGVSSNEQFF. The CDR3, as DNA: TGCGCCAGCAGCCAGGGAAGTAGCGGGGTTTCGAGCAATGAGCAGTTCTTC.

By sample share, this clonotype is medium-sized (0.01 to 0.1%). Little can be read into the size of this beta chain, an off-target read in a library designed for alpha chains. V gene TRBV28 combines with J gene TRBJ1-1; D is uncertain. The CDR3 contains 13 residues. Trimming stripped 5 bases from V and 12 bases from J, with 19 bases between. Germline V gene lookup returns CDR1 MDHEN and CDR2 SYDVKM. CDR3 sequence: CASSPPMAQITFF. The CDR3 region has the DNA TGTGCCAGCAGTCCCCCCATGGCGCAAATCACTTTCTTT.

In its sample, this clonotype is medium-sized. This beta chain came through as a stray read in a library set up for alpha chains, and its size says little. The gene calls are TRBV11-1 and TRBJ2-1; D unclear. V was pared by 4 bases and J by 12 bases, with 10 bases between. The germline CDR1 and CDR2 sequences are SGHAT and FQDESV (reference sequence). The length of the CDR3 is 11 residues. CDR3 nucleotides: TGTGCCAGCAGCTCGGAGAGTCCGCAGTTCTTC. Protein sequence: CASSSESPQFF.

Notes on this clonotype: This beta chain lies outside the target of a library built for alpha chains; its clone size means little. This chain joins TRBV12-3 or TRBV12-4 and TRBJ2-3; maybe TRBD2 (6 bases). Trimming removed 9 bases from V and 4 bases from J, with 17 bases in between. This CDR3 contains 14 residues. In nucleotides, the CDR3 is TGTGCCAGTCAAGGGGCGGAGGGTGCAGATACGCAGTATTTT. Translated: CASQGAEGADTQYF.

Judged by abundance, this clonotype is medium-sized. This beta chain is a stray read from a library made for alpha chains; its abundance is not meaningful. The chain combines TRBV10-3 with TRBJ2-3; D unclear. The length of the CDR3 is 12 residues. Trimming stripped 6 bases from V and 2 bases from J, with 6 bases between. CDR1 is ENHRY, CDR2 SYGVKD, per germline. CDR3 DNA sequence: TGTGCCATCAGGGACGACACAGATACGCAGTATTTT. This sequence encodes CAIRDDTDTQYF.

This clonotype was seen repeatedly, ten times or more. This beta chain is an off-target read within a library intended for alpha chains, so its frequency means little. The CDR3 loop is CSASLLAGPAWTDTQYF. As DNA, the CDR3 is TGCAGTGCTAGTTTGCTAGCGGGACCGGCTTGGACAGATACGCAGTATTTT. This chain uses TRBV20-1 with TRBJ2-3, with TRBD2 identical over 9 bases. After removal of 3 bases from V and 3 bases from J, the junction contained 13 bases not matched to a gene. The CDR3 covers 17 residues. In germline, CDR1 is DFQATT, CDR2 SNEGSKA (reference sequence).

This clonotype is medium-sized. This beta chain represents an off-target read in a library built for alpha chains; its size is of limited meaning. The chain recombines TRBV29-1 with TRBJ2-7, with 9 nucleotides matching TRBD1. Germline values: CDR1 SQVTM, CDR2 ANQGSEA. V lost 1 base and J lost 4; bases outside the gene matches: 8. The CDR3 sequence is 15 residues long. The CDR3 DNA follows: TGCAGCGTTGAAGGGCCCGGGACAGGGTTGTACGAGCAGTACTTC. This encodes CSVEGPGTGLYEQYF.